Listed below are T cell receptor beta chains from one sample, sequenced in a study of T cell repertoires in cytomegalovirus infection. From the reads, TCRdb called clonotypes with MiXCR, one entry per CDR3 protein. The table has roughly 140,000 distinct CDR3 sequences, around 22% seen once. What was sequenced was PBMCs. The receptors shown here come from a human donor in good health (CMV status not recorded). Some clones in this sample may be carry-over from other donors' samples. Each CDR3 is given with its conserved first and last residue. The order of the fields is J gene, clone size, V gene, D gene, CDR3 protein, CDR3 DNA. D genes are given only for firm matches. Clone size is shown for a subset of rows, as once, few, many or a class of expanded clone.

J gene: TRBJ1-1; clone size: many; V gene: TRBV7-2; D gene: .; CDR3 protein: CASSLEGVGGANTEAFF; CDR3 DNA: TGTGCCAGCAGCTTAGAGGGGGTGGGAGGGGCGAACACTGAAGCTTTCTTT
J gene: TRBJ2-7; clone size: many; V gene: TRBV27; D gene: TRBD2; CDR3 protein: CASTSGLAERGTYEQYF; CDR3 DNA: TGTGCCAGCACCAGCGGACTAGCGGAGAGGGGCACCTACGAGCAGTACTTC
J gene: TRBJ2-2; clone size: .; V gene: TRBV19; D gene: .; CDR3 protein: CASSIFSRLNTGELFF; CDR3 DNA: TGTGCCAGTAGTATCTTTTCCAGGTTAAACACCGGGGAGCTGTTTTTT
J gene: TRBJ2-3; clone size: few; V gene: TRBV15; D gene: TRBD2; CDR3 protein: CAIGTSYGTDTQYF; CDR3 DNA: TGTGCCATCGGGACTAGTTACGGGACAGATACGCAGTATTTT
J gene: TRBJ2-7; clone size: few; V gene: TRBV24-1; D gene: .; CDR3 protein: CATSDSRAEPSYEQYF; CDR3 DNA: TGTGCCACCAGTGATTCTAGGGCAGAACCGAGCTACGAGCAGTACTTC
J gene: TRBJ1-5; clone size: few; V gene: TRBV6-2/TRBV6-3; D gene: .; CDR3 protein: CASSQQGGAQPQHF; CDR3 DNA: TGTGCCAGCAGCCAACAGGGTGGAGCCCAGCCCCAGCATTTT
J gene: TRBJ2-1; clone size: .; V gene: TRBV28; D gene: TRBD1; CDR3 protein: CASRFIGPGTGNEQFF; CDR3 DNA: TGTGCCAGCAGGTTCATCGGACCCGGGACAGGGAATGAGCAGTTCTTC
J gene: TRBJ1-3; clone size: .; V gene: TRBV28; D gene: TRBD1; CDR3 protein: CASSLEPRTGGNTIYF; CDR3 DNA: TGTGCCAGCAGTTTGGAACCCCGGACAGGGGGAAACACCATATATTTT
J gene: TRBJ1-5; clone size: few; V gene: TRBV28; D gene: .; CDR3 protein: CASSNTGTQPQHF; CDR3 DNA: TGTGCCAGCAGCAATACAGGGACGCAGCCCCAGCATTTT
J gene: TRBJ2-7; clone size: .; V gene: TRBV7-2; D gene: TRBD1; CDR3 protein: CASSRGTGGGYEQYF; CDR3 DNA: TGTGCCAGCAGCCGCGGGACAGGGGGAGGTTACGAGCAGTACTTC
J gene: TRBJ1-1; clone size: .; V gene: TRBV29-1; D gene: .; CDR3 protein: CSVFDPGTEAFF; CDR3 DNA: TGCAGCGTTTTTGACCCGGGCACTGAAGCTTTCTTT
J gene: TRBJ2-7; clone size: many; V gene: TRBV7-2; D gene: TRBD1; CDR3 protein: CASSLVTGGNTTLPNYEQYF; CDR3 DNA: TGTGCCAGCAGCTTAGTAACAGGGGGCAATACCACCCTTCCCAACTACGAGCAGTACTTC
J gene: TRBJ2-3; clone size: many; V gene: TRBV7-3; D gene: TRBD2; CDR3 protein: CASSLVRLGLAGTDTQYF; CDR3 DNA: TGTGCCAGCAGCTTAGTACGACTGGGACTAGCGGGGACAGATACGCAGTATTTT
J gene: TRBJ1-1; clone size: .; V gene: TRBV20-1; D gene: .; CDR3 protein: CSAIQLVNTEAFF; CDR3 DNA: TGCAGTGCTATTCAACTCGTGAACACTGAAGCTTTCTTT
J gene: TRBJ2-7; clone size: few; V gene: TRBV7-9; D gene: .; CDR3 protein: CASSLDGRGSEQYF; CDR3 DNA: TGTGCCAGCAGCTTAGATGGCAGGGGATCCGAGCAGTACTTC
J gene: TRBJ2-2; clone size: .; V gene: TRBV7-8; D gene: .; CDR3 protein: CASSSRQEFTGVLFF; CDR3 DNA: TGTGCCAGCAGCTCAAGACAGGAATTCACCGGGGTGCTGTTTTTT
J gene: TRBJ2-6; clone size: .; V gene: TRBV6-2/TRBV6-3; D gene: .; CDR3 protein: CASSSTRPGANVLTF; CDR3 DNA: TGTGCCAGCAGTTCCACGCGGCCCGGGGCCAACGTCCTGACTTTC
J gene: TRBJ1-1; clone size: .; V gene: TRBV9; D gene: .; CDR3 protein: CASSSFSGANEAFF; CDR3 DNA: TGTGCCAGCAGCTCCTTTTCGGGGGCAAATGAAGCTTTCTTT
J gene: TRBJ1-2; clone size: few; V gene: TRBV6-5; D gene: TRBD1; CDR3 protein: CASSSDREISYGYTF; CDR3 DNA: TGTGCCAGCAGCTCCGACAGGGAAATTAGCTATGGCTACACCTTC
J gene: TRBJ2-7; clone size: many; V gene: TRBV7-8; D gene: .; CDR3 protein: CASRASALLGYEQYF; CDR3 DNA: TGTGCCAGCAGGGCTAGCGCCCTGTTGGGATACGAGCAGTACTTC
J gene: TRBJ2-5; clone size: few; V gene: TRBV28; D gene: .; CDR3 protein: CASRGWGEETQYF; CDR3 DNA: TGTGCCAGCAGAGGGTGGGGGGAAGAGACCCAGTACTTC
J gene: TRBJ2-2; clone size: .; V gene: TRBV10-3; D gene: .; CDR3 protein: CATSYTGNTGELFF; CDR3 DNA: TGTGCCACCTCCTATACGGGTAACACCGGGGAGCTGTTTTTT
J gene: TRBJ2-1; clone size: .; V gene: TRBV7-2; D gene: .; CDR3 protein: CASSFERASNEQFF; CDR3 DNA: TGTGCCAGCAGCTTTGAGCGGGCATCCAATGAGCAGTTCTTC
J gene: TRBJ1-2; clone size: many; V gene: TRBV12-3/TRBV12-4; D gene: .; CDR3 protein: CASSSQGMGYGYTF; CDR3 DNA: TGTGCCAGCAGTTCCCAGGGTATGGGCTATGGCTACACCTTC
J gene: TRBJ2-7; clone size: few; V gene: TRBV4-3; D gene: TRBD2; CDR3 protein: CASSQVLAGVIYEQYF; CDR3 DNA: TGCGCCAGCAGCCAAGTTCTAGCGGGAGTTATTTACGAGCAGTACTTC
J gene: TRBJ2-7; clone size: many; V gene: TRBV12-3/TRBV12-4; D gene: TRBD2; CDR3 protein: CASNLGRLAGESYEQYF; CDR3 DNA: TGTGCCAGCAACCTAGGGAGACTAGCGGGAGAGTCCTACGAGCAGTACTTC
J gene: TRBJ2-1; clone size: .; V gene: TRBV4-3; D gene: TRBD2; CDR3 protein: CASSRGTSGGNEQFF; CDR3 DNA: TGCGCCAGCAGCCGCGGGACTAGCGGAGGCAATGAGCAGTTCTTC
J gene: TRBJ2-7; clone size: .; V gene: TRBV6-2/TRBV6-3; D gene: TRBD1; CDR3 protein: CASSERGRPPYEQYF; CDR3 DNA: TGTGCCAGCAGTGAAAGGGGGCGCCCCCCCTACGAGCAGTACTTC
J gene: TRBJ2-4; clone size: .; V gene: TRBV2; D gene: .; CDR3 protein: CASSEDPGLAKNIQYF; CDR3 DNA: TGTGCCAGCAGTGAAGATCCGGGGCTAGCCAAAAACATTCAGTACTTC
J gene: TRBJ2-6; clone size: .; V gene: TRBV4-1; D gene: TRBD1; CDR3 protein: CASSQPGQRKSGANVLTF; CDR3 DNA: TGCGCCAGCAGCCAACCGGGACAGCGGAAGTCTGGGGCCAACGTCCTGACTTTC
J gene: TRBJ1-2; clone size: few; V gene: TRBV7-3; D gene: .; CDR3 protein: CAGGGNSGGYTF; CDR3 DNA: TGTGCCGGTGGGGGGAATTCGGGAGGCTACACCTTC
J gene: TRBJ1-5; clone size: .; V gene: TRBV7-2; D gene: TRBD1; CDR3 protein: CASSLQGAVSGQPQHF; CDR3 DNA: TGTGCCAGCAGCTTACAGGGGGCGGTTTCGGGTCAGCCCCAGCATTTT
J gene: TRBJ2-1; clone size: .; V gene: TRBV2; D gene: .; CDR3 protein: CASSINSGMGNEQFF; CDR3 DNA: TGTGCCAGCAGTATCAATAGCGGAATGGGCAATGAGCAGTTCTTC
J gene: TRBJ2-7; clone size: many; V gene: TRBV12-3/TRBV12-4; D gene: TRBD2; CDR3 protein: CASSQLAGAEQYF; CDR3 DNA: TGTGCCAGCAGCCAACTAGCGGGAGCCGAGCAGTACTTC
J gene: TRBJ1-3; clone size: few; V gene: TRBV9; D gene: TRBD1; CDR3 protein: CASSVDRGISGNTIYF; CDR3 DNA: TGTGCCAGCAGCGTTGACAGGGGAATCTCTGGAAACACCATATATTTT
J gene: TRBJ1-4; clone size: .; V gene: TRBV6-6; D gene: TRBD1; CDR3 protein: CAGTGQPNEKLFF; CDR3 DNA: TGTGCCGGGACGGGACAGCCTAATGAAAAACTGTTTTTT
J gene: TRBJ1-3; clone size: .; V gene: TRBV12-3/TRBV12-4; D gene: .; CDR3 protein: CASTPRSGNTIYF; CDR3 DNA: TGTGCCAGCACCCCTCGATCTGGAAACACCATATATTTT
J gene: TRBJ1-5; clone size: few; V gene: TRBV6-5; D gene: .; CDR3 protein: CASSYSGYNQPQHF; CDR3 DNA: TGTGCCAGCAGTTACTCAGGCTACAATCAGCCCCAGCATTTT
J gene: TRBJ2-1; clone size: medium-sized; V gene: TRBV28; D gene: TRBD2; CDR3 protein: CASSPTSGYYNEQFF; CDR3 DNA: TGTGCCAGCAGTCCGACTAGCGGGTACTACAATGAGCAGTTCTTC
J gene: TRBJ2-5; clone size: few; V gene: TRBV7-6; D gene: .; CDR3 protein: CASSLSGRQFQETQYF; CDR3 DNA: TGTGCCAGCAGCTTATCGGGGAGGCAGTTCCAAGAGACCCAGTACTTC
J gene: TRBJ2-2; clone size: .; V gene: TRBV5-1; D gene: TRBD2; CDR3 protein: CASSPGLAVTNTGVLFF; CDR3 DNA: TGCGCCAGCAGCCCGGGACTAGCGGTGACTAACACCGGGGTGCTGTTTTTT
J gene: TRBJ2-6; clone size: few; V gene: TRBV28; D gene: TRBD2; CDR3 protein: CASSFGAGVGGANVLTF; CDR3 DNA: TGTGCCAGCAGTTTTGGAGCGGGAGTGGGTGGGGCCAACGTCCTGACTTTC
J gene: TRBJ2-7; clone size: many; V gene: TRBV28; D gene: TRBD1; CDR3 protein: CASSAPGQGNDEQYF; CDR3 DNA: TGTGCCAGCAGTGCTCCGGGACAGGGGAACGACGAGCAGTACTTC
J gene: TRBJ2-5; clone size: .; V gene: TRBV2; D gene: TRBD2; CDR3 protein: CASSAGGSTQYF; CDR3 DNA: TGTGCCAGCAGTGCGGGGGGATCTACCCAGTACTTC
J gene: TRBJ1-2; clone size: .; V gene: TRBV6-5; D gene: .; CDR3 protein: CASSYEGGDGYTF; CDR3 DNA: TGTGCCAGCAGTTATGAGGGGGGAGATGGCTACACCTTC
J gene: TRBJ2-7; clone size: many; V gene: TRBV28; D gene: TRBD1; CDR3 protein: CASRYPGQGSYEQYF; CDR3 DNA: TGTGCCAGCAGATATCCCGGACAGGGCTCCTACGAGCAGTACTTC
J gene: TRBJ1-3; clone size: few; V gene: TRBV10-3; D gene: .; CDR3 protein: CAISEPGTVWGNTIYF; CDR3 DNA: TGTGCCATCAGTGAGCCGGGGACGGTCTGGGGAAACACCATATATTTT
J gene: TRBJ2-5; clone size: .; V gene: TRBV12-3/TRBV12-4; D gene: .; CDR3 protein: CASTPVGGTTQETQYF; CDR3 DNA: TGTGCCAGCACCCCGGTTGGCGGGACGACTCAAGAGACCCAGTACTTC
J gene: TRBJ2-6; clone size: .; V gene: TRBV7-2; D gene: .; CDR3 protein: CAKGGGANVLTF; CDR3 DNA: TGTGCCAAGGGGGGCGGGGCCAACGTCCTGACTTTC
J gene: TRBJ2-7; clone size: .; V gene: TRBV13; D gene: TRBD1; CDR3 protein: CASSLGLGQGAHEQYF; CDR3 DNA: TGTGCCAGCAGCTTAGGCCTAGGACAGGGAGCCCACGAGCAGTACTTC